The clone carrying this T cell receptor beta chain has more than one count but fewer than ten. What it recognizes is unknown. This CDR3 is built from 14 residues. V dropped 3 bases and J dropped 3; count of bases not matched to a gene: 3. Germline-derived CDR1 and CDR2 are LNHDA and SQIVND (reference sequence). These data come from a study of T and B cells in COVID-19 patients. Study overall: Peripheral blood came from COVID-19 patients with active infection or after recovery. Critical illness requiring mechanical ventilation or extracorporeal membrane oxygenation affected three fifths of the roughly 20 active-infection patients.

Findings and limits, study-wide: No sequencing was yet done of CD4+, regulatory or CD8+ subsets, or of SARS-CoV-2-responsive or tetramer+ sorted cells. At recovery TRB diversity and richness exceeded healthy donors, after highly clonal active COVID-19 repertoires.

Blood genomic DNA input for TRB amplification was about 220-500 ng. Multiplex PCR with BIOMED2 TRB-A/B primer pools amplified TRB rearrangements. In TCRdb, the multiplex PCR reads were re-called with MiXCR into one record per CDR3 protein. This sample carries about 15,000 distinct CDR3 sequences, about a quarter of them seen once, and the ten largest clones take about 3%. The chain employs TRBV19 and TRBJ1-1; 8 nucleotides line up with TRBD1. The sequenced material came from blood. The origin of this receptor is a human donor who had recovered from COVID-19. CDR3 DNA sequence: TGTGCCAGTAGTATCCCAGGGGGCTACACTGAAGCTTTCTTT. Its translation is CASSIPGGYTEAFF. The full variable domain, rest sourced from reference TRBV19 and TRBJ1-1, is DGGITQSPKYLFRKEGQNVTLSCEQNLNHDAMYWYRQDPGQGLRLIYYSQIVNDFQKGDIAEGYSVSREKKESFPLTVTSAQKNPTAFYLCASSIPGGYTEAFFGQGTRLTVV.